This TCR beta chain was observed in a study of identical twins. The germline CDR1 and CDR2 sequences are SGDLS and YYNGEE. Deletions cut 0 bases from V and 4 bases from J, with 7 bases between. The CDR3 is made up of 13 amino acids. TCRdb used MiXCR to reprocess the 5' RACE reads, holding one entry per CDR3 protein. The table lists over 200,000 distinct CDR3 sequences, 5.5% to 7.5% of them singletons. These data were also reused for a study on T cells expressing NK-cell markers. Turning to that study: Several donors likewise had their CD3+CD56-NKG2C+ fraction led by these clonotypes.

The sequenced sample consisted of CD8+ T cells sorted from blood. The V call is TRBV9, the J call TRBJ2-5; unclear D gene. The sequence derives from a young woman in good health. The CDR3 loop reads CASSVDITETQYF. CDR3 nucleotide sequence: TGTGCCAGCAGCGTAGATATCACAGAGACCCAGTACTTC.